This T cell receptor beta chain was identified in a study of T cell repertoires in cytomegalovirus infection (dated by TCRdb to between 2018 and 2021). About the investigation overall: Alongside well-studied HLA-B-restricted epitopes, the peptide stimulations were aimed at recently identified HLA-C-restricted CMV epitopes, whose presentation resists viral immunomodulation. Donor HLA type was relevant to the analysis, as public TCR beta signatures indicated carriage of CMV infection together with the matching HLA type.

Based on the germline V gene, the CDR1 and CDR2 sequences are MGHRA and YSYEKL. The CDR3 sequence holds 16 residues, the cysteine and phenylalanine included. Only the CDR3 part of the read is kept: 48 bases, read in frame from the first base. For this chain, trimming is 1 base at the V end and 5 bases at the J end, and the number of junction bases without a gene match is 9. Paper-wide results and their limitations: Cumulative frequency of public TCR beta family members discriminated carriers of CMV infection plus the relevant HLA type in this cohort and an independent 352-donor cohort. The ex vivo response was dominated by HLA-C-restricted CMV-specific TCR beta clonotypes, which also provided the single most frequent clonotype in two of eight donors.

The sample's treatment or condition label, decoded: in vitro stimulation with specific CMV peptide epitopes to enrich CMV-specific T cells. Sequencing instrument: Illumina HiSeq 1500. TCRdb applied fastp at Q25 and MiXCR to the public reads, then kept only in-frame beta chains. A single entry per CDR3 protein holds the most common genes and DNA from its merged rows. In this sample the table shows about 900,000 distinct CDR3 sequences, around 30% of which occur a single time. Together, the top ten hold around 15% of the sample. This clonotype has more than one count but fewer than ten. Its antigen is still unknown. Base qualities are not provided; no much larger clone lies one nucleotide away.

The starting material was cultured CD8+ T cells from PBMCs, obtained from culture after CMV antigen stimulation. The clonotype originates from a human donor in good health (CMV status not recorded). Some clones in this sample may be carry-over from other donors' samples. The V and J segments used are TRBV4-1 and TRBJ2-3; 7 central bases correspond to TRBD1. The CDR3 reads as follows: CASSQAQGELEDTQYF. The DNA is TGCGCCAGCAGCCAAGCGCAGGGGGAATTGGAAGATACGCAGTATTTT.